What follows are 25 T cell receptor beta chains derived from one specimen sequenced in a study of T cells in Graves' hyperthyroidism and ophthalmopathy. What was amplified from RNA transcripts were TCR beta CDR3 regions. During a first-round RT-PCR of the TCR CDR3, the HTBI primer set was used. A single record per CDR3 protein comes from TCRdb applying MiXCR to the multiplex PCR reads. The sample includes 95,000 to 110,000 distinct CDR3 sequences, roughly 15% seen only once; the top ten take 35% to 45%. The source material was blood. Receptors were obtained from a woman aged 50 to 60 with Graves' hyperthyroidism.

In this sample, this clonotype turned up many times. The chain couples TRBV18 to TRBJ2-1, with 10 nucleotides matching TRBD2. Germline V gene data show CDR1 as KGHSH and CDR2 as LQKENI. The CDR3 extends over 17 amino acids. J lost 5 bases, V lost 4 bases, and 11 bases had no gene match. The DNA of the CDR3 is TGTGCCAGCTCACTTTTCACTAGCGGGACGACTCACAATGAGCAGTTCTTC. The encoded protein is CASSLFTSGTTHNEQFF.

The gene calls are TRBV28 and TRBJ2-5; D unresolved. The CDR3 length is 12 residues. Per germline, CDR1 MDHEN and CDR2 SYDVKM. The ends were cut back, 6 bases at V and 3 bases at J, with 8 bases in the middle. CDR3 protein: CASSPWKETQYF. The CDR3 nucleotides are TGTGCCAGCAGCCCCTGGAAAGAGACCCAGTACTTC.

As to this clonotype: This could be a read error, since a much larger clone is one nucleotide away. V and J are TRBV7-9 and TRBJ2-1; D is perhaps TRBD1 (5 bases). The CDR3 extends over 13 amino acids. Trimming took off 1 base at V and 11 bases at J, with 12 bases between the two ends. CDR1 is SEHNR and CDR2 is FQNEAQ in the germline V gene (reference sequence). The CDR3 protein is CASSLGQGDKQFF. CDR3 DNA sequence: TGTGCCAGCAGCTTAGGGCAGGGCGATAAGCAGTTCTTC.

This clonotype was recorded at least ten times. The chain couples TRBV6-1 to TRBJ2-7; maybe TRBD2 (5 bases). CDR3 length: 13 residues. The V end lost 8 bases, the J end lost 3 bases, and 14 bases lay between the germline ends. The V gene's germline CDR1 is MNHNS and CDR2 SASEGT. CDR3 in DNA: TGTGCCAGCCAGCGGCAGAAGTTCTACGAGCAGTACTTC. It specifies CASQRQKFYEQYF.

This clonotype has a count of ten or more. This chain connects TRBV28 to TRBJ1-6; tentatively, D is TRBD1 (5 bases). Germline V gene data show CDR1 as MDHEN and CDR2 as SYDVKM. The CDR3 has 12 residues. V was clipped by 7 bases and J by 9 bases, with 10 bases between them. In DNA form, the CDR3 reads TGTGCCAGCACCCCCGGGGGTTCACCCCTCCACTTT. It encodes CASTPGGSPLHF.

This clonotype occurred many times. The chain is built from TRBV20-1 and TRBJ2-1; D gene ambiguous. V was cut by 5 bases and J by 6 bases, with 17 bases left in between. This CDR3 comprises 14 residues. Germline V gene sequence: CDR1 DFQATT, CDR2 SNEGSKA (reference sequence). CDR3 amino acids: CSAQRFRSRNEQFF. CDR3 nucleotides: TGCAGTGCTCAAAGATTTCGCAGCCGCAATGAGCAGTTCTTC.

The chain is built from TRBV12-3 or TRBV12-4 and TRBJ2-1; the match to TRBD2 covers 10 bases. The junction had 9 bases not matched to a gene; V was cut back by 5 bases and J by 8 bases. This CDR3 is built from 15 residues. The chain's CDR3 is CASSPSGSYMDEQFF. The CDR3 DNA follows: TGTGCCAGCAGTCCTAGCGGGAGTTATATGGATGAGCAGTTCTTC.

Ten or more counts support this clonotype. This chain uses TRBV27 with TRBJ1-6; possibly TRBD1 for D (6 bases). Germline assignment: CDR1 MNHEY and CDR2 SMNVEV (reference sequence). V was shortened by 4 bases and J by 11 bases, with 9 bases between the two germline ends. The CDR3 has 12 amino acids. DNA for the CDR3: TGTGCCAGCAGTTCAGGGGCCGCACCCCTCCACTTT. This translates into CASSSGAAPLHF.

This clonotype was recorded at least ten times. The CDR3 loop is CASSRQKGYGYTF. In DNA, the CDR3 is TGTGCCAGCAGCCGACAGAAGGGCTATGGCTACACCTTC. The chain carries TRBV3-1 and TRBJ1-2, with D possibly being TRBD1 (5 bases). V was trimmed by 4 bases and J by 4 bases, leaving 10 bases between them. The CDR3 consists of 13 residues. CDR1 is LGHDT, CDR2 YNNKEL, per germline (reference sequence). The complete variable domain, with remaining parts taken from reference TRBV3-1 and TRBJ1-2, reads DTAVSQTPKYLVTQMGNDKSIKCEQNLGHDTMYWYKQDSKKFLKIMFSYNNKELIINETVPNRFSPKSPDKAHLNLHINSLELGDSAVYFCASSRQKGYGYTFGSGTRLTVV.

This clonotype was counted ten times or more. V usage is TRBV5-1 and J usage is TRBJ2-7; 9 positions agree with TRBD1. Germline V CDR1 and CDR2: SGHRS, YFSETQ. The junction had 5 bases not matched to a gene; V was cut back by 1 base and J by 6 bases. The CDR3 runs to 14 residues. CDR3 residues: CASSLYGTGIEQYF. The CDR3 nucleotides read TGCGCCAGCAGCTTGTATGGGACAGGGATCGAGCAGTACTTC.

This clonotype was observed at least ten times. Here the CDR3 reads CASSQDLGSGYTF. CDR3 sequence (DNA): TGTGCCAGCAGCCAAGATCTTGGAAGTGGCTACACCTTC. The rearrangement links TRBV3-1 to TRBJ1-2, with D uncertain. Deletions cut 0 bases from V and 7 bases from J, with 9 bases between. This CDR3 comprises 13 residues. Germline loops: CDR1 LGHDT, CDR2 YNNKEL (reference sequence).

This clonotype was counted only a few times. The V call is TRBV5-1, the J call TRBJ2-1; D may be TRBD1 or TRBD2 (5 bases each). Germline V gives CDR1 SGHRS, CDR2 YFSETQ. This CDR3 comprises 14 residues. Trimming took 0 bases from V and 10 from J, leaving 14 bases between them. The CDR3, as DNA: TGCGCCAGCAGCTTGGGGGGGTTTCAAGGAGAGCAGTTCTTC. Protein sequence: CASSLGGFQGEQFF.

This clonotype was observed at least ten times. The chain recombines TRBV6-1 with TRBJ2-5, with 9 bases that match TRBD2. The trim removed 3 bases at V and 9 bases at J, leaving 8 bases unmatched. The CDR3 spans 14 residues. Germline loops: CDR1 MNHNS, CDR2 SASEGT. The CDR3 nucleotides are TGTGCCAGCAGTGAGGACGGGCGGGGGGGGTCCCAGTACTTC. This codes for CASSEDGRGGSQYF.

Many counts were recorded for this clonotype. The chain combines TRBV14 with TRBJ2-7; no clear D. Trimming took 0 bases from V and 5 from J, leaving 8 bases between them. Germline V gene lookup returns CDR1 SGHDN and CDR2 FVKESK. This CDR3 has 13 residues. The CDR3 bases are TGTGCCAGCAGCCAAGAGAACGTGGACGAGCAGTACTTC. It yields the protein CASSQENVDEQYF. The variable domain in full, with the rest retrieved from reference TRBV14 and TRBJ2-7, is EAGVTQFPSHSVIEKGQTVTLRCDPISGHDNLYWYRRVMGKEIKFLLHFVKESKQDESGMPNNRFLAERTGGTYSTLKVQPAELEDSGVYFCASSQENVDEQYFGPGTRLTVT.

There are many counts of this clonotype. This rearrangement joins TRBV28 to TRBJ2-6; D may be TRBD2 (5 bases). Germline V gene data show CDR1 as MDHEN and CDR2 as SYDVKM. Trimming stripped 3 bases from V and 2 bases from J, with 17 bases between. The CDR3 is 18 amino acids. The CDR3 protein is CASSFFPGSLPGANVLTF. DNA for the CDR3: TGTGCCAGCAGTTTTTTTCCGGGGTCCCTTCCTGGGGCCAACGTCCTGACTTTC.

The rearrangement joins TRBV20-1 to TRBJ2-2; 8 bases align to TRBD2. The CDR3 is 13 amino acids. The V segment lost 3 bases and the J segment 7 bases; nucleotides outside the gene matches: 4. From germline, CDR1 is DFQATT and CDR2 SNEGSKA (reference sequence). The CDR3 coding sequence is TGCAGTGCTAGTAGGCTAGCGGGCGGGGAGCTGTTTTTT. This translates into CSASRLAGGELFF.

This clonotype was observed many times. V usage is TRBV6-1 and J usage is TRBJ2-5, with D unresolved. The germline gives CDR1 MNHNS, CDR2 SASEGT. The CDR3 extends over 15 amino acids. V was shortened by 4 bases and J by 5 bases, with 17 bases between the two germline ends. CDR3 in amino acids: CASSAWAGPIETQYF. In nucleotides, the CDR3 is TGTGCCAGCAGTGCATGGGCAGGCCCAATCGAGACCCAGTACTTC.

Many counts were recorded for this clonotype. The rearrangement joins TRBV27 to TRBJ2-3; D unclear. Germline CDR1 and CDR2: MNHEY and SMNVEV (reference sequence). The CDR3 extends over 14 amino acids. Deletions cut 8 bases from V and 2 bases from J, with 14 bases between. The CDR3 loop is CASAKGAHTDTQYF. The CDR3 nucleotides read TGTGCCAGCGCTAAGGGCGCTCACACAGATACGCAGTATTTT.

This clonotype has just a few counts. CDR3 sequence reads: CASSPFGGETQYF. The CDR3 region has the DNA TGTGCCAGCAGCCCTTTTGGTGGAGAGACCCAGTACTTC. The rearrangement links TRBV4-2 to TRBJ2-5; D is ambiguous. The CDR3 has 13 residues. The ends were cut back, 4 bases at V and 4 bases at J, with 10 bases in the middle. The germline CDR1 and CDR2 sequences are LGHNA and YNFKEQ.

This clonotype was observed many times. This chain joins TRBV20-1 and TRBJ1-2, with a weak D call TRBD1 (5 bases). Per the germline V gene, CDR1 is DFQATT and CDR2 is SNEGSKA (reference sequence). This CDR3 region has 13 residues. The V end was cut by 1 base, the J end by 6 bases, with 12 bases between. The CDR3, as DNA: TGCAGTGCTAGAGTCGGGGGACGCGATGGCTACACCTTC. Translated, it gives CSARVGGRDGYTF.

There are many counts of this clonotype. The chain links TRBV6-5 to TRBJ2-7; no firm D call. Per germline, CDR1 MNHEY and CDR2 SVGAGI. Trimming stripped 2 bases from V and 5 bases from J, with 10 bases between. The CDR3 consists of 13 residues. The CDR3 sequence is CASSYEGRDEQYV. As DNA, the CDR3 is TGTGCCAGCAGTTACGAAGGGCGCGACGAGCAGTACGTC.

In its sample, this clonotype was seen many times. CDR3 sequence: CASSESGQTSGANVLTF. The DNA of the CDR3 is TGTGCCAGCAGTGAATCGGGACAGACCTCTGGGGCCAACGTCCTGACTTTC. The rearrangement uses TRBV2 and TRBJ2-6; 7 bases map to TRBD1. Germline CDR1 reads SNHLY; CDR2 reads FYNNEI. J gave up 0 bases and V 2 bases, and 4 bases lay outside the gene matches. The CDR3 extends over 17 amino acids.

This clonotype showed up many times. This chain connects TRBV12-3 or TRBV12-4 to TRBJ2-3, with D uncertain. This CDR3 is built from 13 residues. The V end lost 8 bases, the J end lost 2 bases, and 11 bases lay between the germline ends. This CDR3 reads CASSDEITDTQYF. In nucleotides, the CDR3 is TGTGCCAGCTCAGACGAGATCACAGATACGCAGTATTTT.

V is TRBV29-1 and J is TRBJ1-2, with unresolved D. V lost 3 bases and J lost 8, with 7 bases in between. The CDR3 consists of 10 residues. Germline CDR1 reads SQVTM; CDR2 reads ANQGSEA. CDR3 DNA sequence: TGCAGCGTTGACGGCGACGGCTACACCTTC. Amino acids: CSVDGDGYTF.

This clonotype was recorded many times. The chain employs TRBV20-1 and TRBJ2-7; 9 nucleotides line up with TRBD1. J lost 6 bases, V lost 4 bases, and 10 bases had no gene match. The CDR3 consists of 14 residues. Germline V CDR1 and CDR2: DFQATT, SNEGSKA (reference sequence). The CDR3 region has the DNA TGCAGTGCTACGGGGACAGGGAGTAGGTTCGAGCAGTACGTC. Residues: CSATGTGSRFEQYV.